This TCR beta chain came from a study of identical twins. Regarding the study as a whole: Memory repertoires lacked the insertion deficit that abundant cord blood beta clonotypes showed. Cross-sectional statistics underpinned the conclusions; the same donors were not followed. Partly confounded zero-insertion analyses could result from invariant MAIT and iNKT cells.

Comments on this clonotype: Antigen unknown.

The CDR3 is 13 residues long. The V and J ends lost 0 bases and 3 bases respectively, with 7 bases between them. Germline assignment: CDR1 SGHKS and CDR2 YYEKEE (reference sequence). Healthy Caucasian donors formed the entire cohort. A single record per CDR3 protein comes from TCRdb applying MiXCR to the 5' RACE reads. The sample yields fewer than 550,000 distinct CDR3 sequences, nearly 15% seen once. These records were also assigned to another study, of yellow fever vaccine responses in identical twins.

Source material: CD4+ T cells sorted from blood. This clonotype was obtained from a woman between 18 and 30 years old in good health. The chain is built from TRBV5-5 and TRBJ2-7, with D hard to call. The CDR3, as DNA: TGTGCCAGCAGCTTGGCGAACGGCTACGAGCAGTACGTC. It codes for CASSLANGYEQYV.